This T cell receptor beta chain was recorded in a study of PD-1 blockade in classical Hodgkin lymphoma. Repertoires were generated with immunoSEQ multiplex PCR, while TCRdb's copy carries only in-frame clones and drops some. Of around 6,700 clones listed, 70% to 80% are singletons. Trimming cost V 3 bases and J 4 bases, with 10 bases left between them. Germline V gene data show CDR1 as SGHTA and CDR2 as FQGNSA. This CDR3 spans 14 amino acids. Patients all relapsed after autologous stem cell transplantation, and there was variation in brentuximab vedotin exposure. The CD4+ T cells used were purified from thawed PBMCs through magnetic negative selection.

The source material was CD4+ T cells from blood, sampled at baseline. This chain uses TRBV7-2 with TRBJ2-1; either TRBD1 or TRBD2 may supply D (5 bases each). This TCR derives from a human donor with classical Hodgkin lymphoma. The CDR3 bases are TGTGCCAGCAGCTTGGGGGAGACATACAATGAGCAGTTCTTC. Encoded protein: CASSLGETYNEQFF.